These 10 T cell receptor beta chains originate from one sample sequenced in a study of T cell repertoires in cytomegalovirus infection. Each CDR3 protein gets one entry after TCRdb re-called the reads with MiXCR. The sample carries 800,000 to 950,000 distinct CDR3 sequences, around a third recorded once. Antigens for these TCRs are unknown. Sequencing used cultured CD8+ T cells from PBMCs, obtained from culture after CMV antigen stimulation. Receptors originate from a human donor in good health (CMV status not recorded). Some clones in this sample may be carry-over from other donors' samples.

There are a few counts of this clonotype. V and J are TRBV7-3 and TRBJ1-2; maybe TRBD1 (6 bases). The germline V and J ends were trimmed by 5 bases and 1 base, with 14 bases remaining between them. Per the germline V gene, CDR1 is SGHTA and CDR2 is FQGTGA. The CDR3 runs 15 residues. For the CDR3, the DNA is TGTGCCAGCAGCCCAGAGGACAGTCATAACTATGGCTACACCTTC. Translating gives CASSPEDSHNYGYTF.

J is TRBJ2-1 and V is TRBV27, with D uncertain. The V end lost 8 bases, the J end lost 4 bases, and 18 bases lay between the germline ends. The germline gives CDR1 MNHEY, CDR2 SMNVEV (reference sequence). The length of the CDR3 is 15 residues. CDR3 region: CASQLRVGPYNEQFF. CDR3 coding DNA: TGTGCCAGCCAGCTCCGAGTCGGACCATACAATGAGCAGTTCTTC.

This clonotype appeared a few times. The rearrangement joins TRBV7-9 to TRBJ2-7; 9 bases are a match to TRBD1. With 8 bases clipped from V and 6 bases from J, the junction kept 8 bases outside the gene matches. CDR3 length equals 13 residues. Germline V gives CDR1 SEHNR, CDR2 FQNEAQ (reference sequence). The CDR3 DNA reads TGTGCCAGCTTCGGGGACAGGGACCCCGAGCAGTACTTC. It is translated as CASFGDRDPEQYF.

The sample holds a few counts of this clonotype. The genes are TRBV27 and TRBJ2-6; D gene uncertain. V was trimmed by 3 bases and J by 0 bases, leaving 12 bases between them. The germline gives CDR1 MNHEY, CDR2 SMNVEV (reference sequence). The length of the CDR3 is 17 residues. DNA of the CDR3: TGTGCCAGCAGTTTTTTGGGCGTAAGCTCTGGGGCCAACGTCCTGACTTTC. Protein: CASSFLGVSSGANVLTF.

CDR3 in DNA: TGCAGTGCCCCAATAACCCCGGGGGCAGATACGCAGTATTTT. Its translation: CSAPITPGADTQYF. The chain couples TRBV20-1 to TRBJ2-3; a weak D match, TRBD2 (6 bases). The CDR3 length is 14 residues. V lost 6 bases and J lost 4, with 17 bases in between. CDR1 is DFQATT and CDR2 is SNEGSKA in the germline V gene (reference sequence).

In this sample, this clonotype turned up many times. The CDR3 DNA is TGTGCCAGCAGCCCAAGGCTGGGGACTAGCGGGGTCTGGGGGAACGAGCAGTACTTC. Its translation: CASSPRLGTSGVWGNEQYF. The chain couples TRBV7-2 to TRBJ2-7; 13 bases line up with TRBD2. The germline V gene encodes CDR1 SGHTA and CDR2 FQGNSA. The CDR3 is 19 amino acids. The V and J ends lost 5 bases and 5 bases, in that order; junction bases with no gene match: 18.

This CDR3 is CSARGGHEAFF. CDR3 coding DNA: TGCAGTGCTAGAGGGGGTCATGAAGCTTTCTTT. The chain is built from TRBV20-1 and TRBJ1-1, with unresolved D. With 1 base removed from V and 7 bases from J, the gap between germline ends came to 7 bases. Germline V lookup: CDR1 DFQATT, CDR2 SNEGSKA (reference sequence). CDR3 length: 11 amino acids.

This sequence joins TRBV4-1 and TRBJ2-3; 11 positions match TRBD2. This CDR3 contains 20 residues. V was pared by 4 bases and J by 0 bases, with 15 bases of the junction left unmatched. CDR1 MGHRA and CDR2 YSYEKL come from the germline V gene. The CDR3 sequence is CASSPRRSGGAGTSTDTQYF. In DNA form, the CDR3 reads TGCGCCAGCAGCCCCCGGCGTAGCGGGGGGGCCGGTACTAGCACAGATACGCAGTATTTT.

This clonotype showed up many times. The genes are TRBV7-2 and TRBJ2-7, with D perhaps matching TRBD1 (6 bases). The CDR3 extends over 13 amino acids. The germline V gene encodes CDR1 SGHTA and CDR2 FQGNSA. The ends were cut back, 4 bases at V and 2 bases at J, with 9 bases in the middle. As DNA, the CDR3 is TGTGCCAGCAGCTCTGCAGGGGCCTACGAGCAGTACGTC. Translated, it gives CASSSAGAYEQYV.

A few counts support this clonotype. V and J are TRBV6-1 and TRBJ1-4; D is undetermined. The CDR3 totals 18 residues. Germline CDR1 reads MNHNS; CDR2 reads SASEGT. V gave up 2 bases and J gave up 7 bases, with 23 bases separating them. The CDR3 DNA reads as TGTGCCAGCAGTGAATTCCCTTCCACAGTGGCTGACGTTGAAAAACTGTTTTTT. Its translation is CASSEFPSTVADVEKLFF.